This T cell receptor (beta chain) stems from a study of identical twins (dated by TCRdb to the mid-2010s). About the investigation overall: TCR alpha and beta repertoires from monozygotic twins, unrelated adults of various ages and cord blood were deep-sequenced to test whether fetal clonotypes persist. Replicate twin experiments were performed at different times using different library preparation protocols to rule out contamination. Summary of the overall study and its limitations: Zero-insertion analyses could be partly confounded by invariant T cells such as MAIT and iNKT, although diverse VJ usage argued against such confounding for most clonotypes. Out-of-frame TCR alpha sharing in monozygotic twins was systematically underestimated by recombination models, whereas sharing between unrelated individuals was in agreement with the recombination models. Compared with coincidental sharing between unrelated individuals, out-of-frame TCR alpha sequences shared between twins showed an excess of sequences with low generation probability. Abundant cord blood beta clonotypes had fewer insertions, young adult naive repertoires showed a similar but weaker trend, and memory repertoires showed no such trend. In beta out-of-frame sequences, excess twin sharing was weaker, because having fewer shared sequences lowered the signal-to-noise ratio. Because the same donors could not be followed over many years, the conclusions relied on cross-sectional statistical analysis.

This clonotype has more than one count but fewer than ten. Its antigen specificity is not known. Base quality data are lacking; no much larger clone is found one base away. Every donor in the study was a healthy Caucasian. The twin cohort comprised three pairs of female monozygotic twins, all aged about 18 to 30 years. Positive isolation kits from Invitrogen were used to isolate the CD4+ and CD8+ T cell populations. Library prep was done by 5' RACE. TCRdb records Illumina HiSeq 2000 as the sequencer. Template switching introduced a universal primer binding site; the final cDNA contained a unique molecular identifier, enabling accurate counting of TCR cDNA molecules. Specific primers in the conserved constant-segment region were used to synthesize first-strand cDNA for TCR alpha and beta chains. To control for contamination, every cDNA library was double barcoded, receiving both a SMART-Mk sample barcode and Illumina barcodes. TruSeq adapter sequences, together with Illumina sample barcodes, were added in two successive PCR steps. TCR alpha and beta cDNA libraries were sequenced on the Illumina HiSeq platform with custom primers. The paper's processing steps were these. Raw reads were processed with MiGEC to extract unique molecular identifiers, and MiXCR was used to determine CDR3 positions. Recombination models were inferred per individual with the repgenHMM and IGoR tools using an EM algorithm. Shared clonotypes were analyzed with the tcR package in R, and sharing was normalized by the product of cloneset sizes. To study raw recombination free of thymic and clonal selection effects, out-of-frame nonproductive sequences were analyzed. The raw public reads went through TCRdb reprocessing: fastp at Q25, MiXCR clone calling, in-frame beta chains kept. Every distinct CDR3 protein forms one entry, paired with its most common genes and DNA. These V and J calls are TCRdb output, not the study's own analysis. This sample comprises 200,000 to 250,000 distinct CDR3 sequences, 6% to 7% of them detected only once. About 14% of the sample comes from the top ten.

According to the germline V gene (reference sequence), CDR1 reads MNHEY and CDR2 reads SMNVEV. The trim is 10 bases for V and 4 bases for J, with a gap of 19 bases between the germline ends. Its CDR3 holds 14 amino acids, cysteine through phenylalanine. The kept DNA is CDR3 alone, 42 bases in frame from the first base. The same data also contributed to another study, on T cells expressing NK-cell markers. The second paper further reports: In sorted CD3+CD56+NKG2C+, CD3+CD56+NKG2C- and CD3+CD56-NKG2C+ T-cell subsets from about 8 donors, TCR beta-chain repertoires were profiled. Of the eight sequenced donors, seven were found to be HCMV-seropositive and one was found to be HCMV-seronegative. To restrict sorting to alphabetaTCR-expressing T cells, an anti-gammadeltaTCR antibody was added in several experiments. For roughly 6 donors, the dominant CD3+CD56+NKG2C+ clonotypes were among the top 10 CD8+ clonotypes and accounted for about 1.0-7.0% of CD8+ T cells. Those dominant clonotypes were again the most abundant among CD3+CD56-NKG2C+ cells in a few donors, at roughly 25-65%. It remained unclear whether the expanded NKG2C-expressing T cell clones were specific for HCMV antigens. The study sequenced eight donors, all healthy volunteers chosen at random: three men and five women. HCMV serostatus was determined by detecting HCMV-specific IgG in serum with a commercial ELISA kit. MIGEC handled demultiplexing of the reads and grouping by UMI, while MiTCR was used to assemble and quantify clonotypes. To remove erroneous sequences, TCR cDNA sequences were retained only when supported by two or more reads. The tcR package was used for downstream repertoire analysis, and clonotypes were matched between fractions using CDR3 nucleotide sequence together with V segment. VDJmatch was used to annotate antigen specificity against VDJdb, with one amino acid substitution in CDR3 permitted.

The sequencing sample was made of CD8+ T cells sorted from blood. The receptor was isolated from a woman younger than 30 in good health. Here the chain combines TRBV27 and TRBJ1-2; the D gene is perhaps TRBD1, on 5 matching bases. The nucleotide sequence is TGTGCCACCTCCCCCATGGGGCTTCCCTATGGCTACACCTTC. This is translated as CATSPMGLPYGYTF.